This T cell receptor beta chain was recorded in a study of identical twins (dated by TCRdb to between 2015 and 2016). Study-level background: To test whether fetal clonotypes persist, this study deep-sequenced TCR alpha and beta repertoires from monozygotic twins, from unrelated adults of various ages, and from cord blood. To rule out contamination, replicate twin experiments were performed at different times with different library preparation protocols.

Libraries were constructed by 5' RACE. The instrument was an Illumina HiSeq 2000. Template switching introduced a universal primer binding site; the final cDNA contained a unique molecular identifier, enabling accurate counting of TCR cDNA molecules. Specific primers in the conserved constant-segment region were used to synthesize first-strand cDNA for TCR alpha and beta chains. To control for contamination, every cDNA library was double barcoded, receiving both a SMART-Mk sample barcode and Illumina barcodes. TruSeq adapter sequences and Illumina sample barcodes were added in two successive PCR steps. The Illumina HiSeq platform was used with custom primers to sequence TCR alpha and beta cDNA libraries. The paper's processing steps were these. Unique molecular identifiers were extracted from raw reads with MiGEC, and CDR3 positions were determined with MiXCR. Recombination models were inferred per individual with the repgenHMM and IGoR tools using an EM algorithm. The analysis of shared clonotypes was done with the tcR package in R, with sharing normalized by the product of cloneset sizes. To study raw recombination without the effects of thymic and clonal selection, out-of-frame nonproductive sequences were analyzed. Starting from the raw public reads, TCRdb applied fastp trimming at Q25, assembled clones with MiXCR and retained in-frame beta chains. Each entry merges the rows of one CDR3 protein and shows their most common DNA and genes. It is TCRdb's table, rather than the study itself, that gives the V and J calls and clone size. The sample table holds about 890,000 distinct CDR3 sequences, of which 9% to 15% were seen once. The biggest ten clones account for around 1.5% of the sample.

The table lists this clonotype with many counts. The antigen it binds to is not known. Qualities for individual bases were not recorded, and no much larger clone is one base off. Deletion took 0 bases off V and 5 bases off J, with a span of 5 bases between the germline ends. Inclusive of the bounding cysteine and phenylalanine, the CDR3 is 13 residues long. Left in the record is the CDR3 DNA by itself, 39 bases read in frame from the first base. All donors were healthy Caucasians. The twin cohort consisted of three pairs of female monozygotic twins, all aged roughly 18 to 30 years. Peripheral blood mononuclear cells were the source from which RNA for the TCR libraries was isolated. Findings and caveats that apply to the study as a whole: Zero-insertion analyses could be partly confounded by invariant T cells such as MAIT and iNKT, although diverse VJ usage argued against such confounding for most clonotypes. Conclusions relied on cross-sectional statistical analysis, since the same donors could not be followed over many years. In monozygotic twins, recombination models systematically underestimated out-of-frame TCR alpha sharing, but the models matched the sharing seen between unrelated individuals. Compared with coincidental sharing between unrelated individuals, out-of-frame TCR alpha sequences shared between twins showed an excess of sequences with low generation probability. A weaker excess of twin sharing was found in beta out-of-frame sequences because the signal-to-noise ratio was lowered by fewer shared sequences. Fewer insertions were carried by abundant cord blood beta clonotypes, a similar but weaker trend appeared in young adult naive repertoires, and no such trend appeared in memory repertoires.

These data were likewise used in another study, on yellow fever vaccine responses in identical twins. From that second study: According to the authors, the vaccine-induced T cell response in identical twins seemed to be partly convergent and partly specific to each individual. The study precisely tracked vaccine-responding T cell clones in identical twins.

This receptor chain uses TRBV12-3 or TRBV12-4 and TRBJ1-5, with no reliable assignment of the D segment. This TCR derives from a woman younger than 30 in good health. Sequenced: PBMCs. The CDR3 region: CASSLAQDQPQHF. Here is the DNA: TGTGCCAGCAGTTTAGCGCAGGATCAGCCCCAGCATTTT.